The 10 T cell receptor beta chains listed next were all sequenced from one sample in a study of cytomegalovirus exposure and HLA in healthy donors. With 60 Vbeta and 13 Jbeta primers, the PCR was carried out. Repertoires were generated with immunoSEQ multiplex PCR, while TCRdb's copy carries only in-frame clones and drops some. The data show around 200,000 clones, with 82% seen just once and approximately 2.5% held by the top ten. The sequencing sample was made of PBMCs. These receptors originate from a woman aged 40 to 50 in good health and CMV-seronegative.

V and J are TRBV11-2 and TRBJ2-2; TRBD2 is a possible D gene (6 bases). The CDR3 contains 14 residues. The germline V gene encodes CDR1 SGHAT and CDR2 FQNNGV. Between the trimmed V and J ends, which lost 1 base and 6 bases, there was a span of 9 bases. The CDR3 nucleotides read TGTGCCAGCAGCTTAGGGTGGGGGGCCGGGGAGCTGTTTTTT. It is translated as CASSLGWGAGELFF.

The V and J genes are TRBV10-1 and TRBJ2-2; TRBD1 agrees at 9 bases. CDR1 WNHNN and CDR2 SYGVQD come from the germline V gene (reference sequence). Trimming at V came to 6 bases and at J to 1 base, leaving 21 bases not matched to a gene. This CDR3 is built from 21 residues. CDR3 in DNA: TGCGCCAGCAGGAGGAGACAGGGGGTGATGGGGAAGCGGGAGAACACCGGGGAGCTGTTTTTT. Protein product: CASRRRQGVMGKRENTGELFF.

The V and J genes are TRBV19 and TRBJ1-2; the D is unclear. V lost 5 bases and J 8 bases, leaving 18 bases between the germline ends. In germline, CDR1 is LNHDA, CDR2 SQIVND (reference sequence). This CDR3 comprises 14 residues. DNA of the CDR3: TGTGCCAGTAGTTCTAGCCGGACGGCTAAAGGCTACACCTTC. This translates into CASSSSRTAKGYTF.

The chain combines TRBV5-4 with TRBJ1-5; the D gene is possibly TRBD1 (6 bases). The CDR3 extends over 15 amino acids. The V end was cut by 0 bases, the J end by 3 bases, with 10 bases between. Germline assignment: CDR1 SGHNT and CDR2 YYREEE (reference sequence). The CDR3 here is CASSLGGQFNQPQHF. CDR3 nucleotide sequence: TGTGCCAGCAGCTTGGGGGGGCAGTTCAATCAGCCCCAGCATTTT.

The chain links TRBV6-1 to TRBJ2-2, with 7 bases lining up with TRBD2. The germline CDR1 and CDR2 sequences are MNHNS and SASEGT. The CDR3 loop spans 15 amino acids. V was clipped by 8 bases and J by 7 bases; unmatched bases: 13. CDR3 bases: TGTGCCAGCTATCCCGGGGGGTTCATGGACGGGGAGCTGTTTTTT. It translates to CASYPGGFMDGELFF.

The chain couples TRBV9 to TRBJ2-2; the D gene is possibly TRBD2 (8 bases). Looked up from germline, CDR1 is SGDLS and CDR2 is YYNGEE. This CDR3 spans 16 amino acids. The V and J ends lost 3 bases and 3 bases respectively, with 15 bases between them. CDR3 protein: CASSAGGTVYTGELFF. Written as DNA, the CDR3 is TGTGCCAGCAGCGCGGGGGGGACAGTTTACACCGGGGAGCTGTTTTTT. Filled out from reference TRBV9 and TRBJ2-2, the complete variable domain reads DSGVTQTPKHLITATGQRVTLRCSPRSGDLSVYWYQQSLDQGLQFLIQYYNGEERAKGNILERFSAQQFPDLHSELNLSSLELGDSALYFCASSAGGTVYTGELFFGEGSRLTVL.

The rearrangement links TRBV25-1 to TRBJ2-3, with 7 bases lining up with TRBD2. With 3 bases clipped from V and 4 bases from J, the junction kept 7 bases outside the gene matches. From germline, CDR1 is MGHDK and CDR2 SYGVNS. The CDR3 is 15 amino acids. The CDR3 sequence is CASSDWRETADTQYF. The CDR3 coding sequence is TGTGCCAGCAGTGATTGGCGGGAGACGGCAGATACGCAGTATTTT.

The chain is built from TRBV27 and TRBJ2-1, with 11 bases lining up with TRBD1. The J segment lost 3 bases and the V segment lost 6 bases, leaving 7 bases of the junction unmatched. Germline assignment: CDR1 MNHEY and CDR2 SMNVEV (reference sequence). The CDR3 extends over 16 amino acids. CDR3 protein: CASRTAGQGGYNEQFF. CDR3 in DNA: TGTGCCAGCAGAACCGCGGGACAGGGGGGCTACAATGAGCAGTTCTTC.

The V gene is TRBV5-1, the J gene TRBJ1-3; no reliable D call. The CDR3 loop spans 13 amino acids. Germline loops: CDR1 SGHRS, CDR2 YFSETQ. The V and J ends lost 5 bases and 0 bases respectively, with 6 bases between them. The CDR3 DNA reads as TGCGCCAGCAGTATATACTCTGGAAACACCATATATTTT. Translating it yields CASSIYSGNTIYF.

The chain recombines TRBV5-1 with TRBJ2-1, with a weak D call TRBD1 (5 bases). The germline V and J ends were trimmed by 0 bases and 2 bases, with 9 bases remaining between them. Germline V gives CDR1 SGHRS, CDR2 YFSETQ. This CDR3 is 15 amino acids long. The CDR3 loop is CASSLGAGPYNEQFF. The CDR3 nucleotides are TGCGCCAGCAGCTTGGGGGCAGGGCCCTACAATGAGCAGTTCTTC.